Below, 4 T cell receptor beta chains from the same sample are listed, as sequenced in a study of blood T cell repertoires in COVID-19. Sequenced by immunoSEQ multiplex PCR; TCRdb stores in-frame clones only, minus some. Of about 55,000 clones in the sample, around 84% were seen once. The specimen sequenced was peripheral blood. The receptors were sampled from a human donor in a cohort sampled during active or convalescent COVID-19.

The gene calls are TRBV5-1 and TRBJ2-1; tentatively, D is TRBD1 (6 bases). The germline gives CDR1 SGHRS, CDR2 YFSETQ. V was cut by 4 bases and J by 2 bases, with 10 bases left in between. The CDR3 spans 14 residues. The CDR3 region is CASSPRTAYNEQFF. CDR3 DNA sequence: TGCGCCAGCAGCCCACGGACAGCCTACAATGAGCAGTTCTTC. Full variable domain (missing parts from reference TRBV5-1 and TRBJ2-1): KAGVTQTPRYLIKTRGQQVTLSCSPISGHRSVSWYQQTPGQGLQFLFEYFSETQRNKGNFPGRFSGRQFSNSRSEMNVSTLELGDSALYLCASSPRTAYNEQFFGPGTRLTVL.

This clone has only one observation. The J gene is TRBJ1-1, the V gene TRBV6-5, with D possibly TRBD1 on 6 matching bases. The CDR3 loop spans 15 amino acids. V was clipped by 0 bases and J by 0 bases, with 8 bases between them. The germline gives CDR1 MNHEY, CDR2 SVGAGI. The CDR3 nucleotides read TGTGCCAGCAGTTACTCCGGGGGGCTGAACACTGAAGCTTTCTTT. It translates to CASSYSGGLNTEAFF.

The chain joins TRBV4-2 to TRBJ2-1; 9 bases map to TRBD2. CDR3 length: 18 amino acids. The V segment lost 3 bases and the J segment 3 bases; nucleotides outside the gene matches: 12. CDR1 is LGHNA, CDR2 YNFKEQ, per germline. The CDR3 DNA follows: TGTGCCAGCAGCCAGGCTCGGGTCGGCGGGGGGGTCTACAATGAGCAGTTCTTC. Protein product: CASSQARVGGGVYNEQFF.

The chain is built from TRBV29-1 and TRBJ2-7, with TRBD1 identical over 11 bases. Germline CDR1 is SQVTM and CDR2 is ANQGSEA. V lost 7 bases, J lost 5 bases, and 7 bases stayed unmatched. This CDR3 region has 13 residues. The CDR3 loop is CSARTGGFDEQYF. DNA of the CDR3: TGCAGCGCCCGGACAGGGGGCTTCGACGAGCAGTACTTC.